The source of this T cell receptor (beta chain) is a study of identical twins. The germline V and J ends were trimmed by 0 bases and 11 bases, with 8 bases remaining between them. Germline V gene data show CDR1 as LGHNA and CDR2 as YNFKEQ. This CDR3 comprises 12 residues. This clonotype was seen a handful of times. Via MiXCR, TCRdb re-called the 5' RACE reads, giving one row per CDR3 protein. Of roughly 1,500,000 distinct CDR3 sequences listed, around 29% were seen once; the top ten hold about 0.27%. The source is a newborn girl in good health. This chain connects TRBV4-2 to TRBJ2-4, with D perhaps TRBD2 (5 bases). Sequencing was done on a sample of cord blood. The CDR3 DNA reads TGTGCCAGCAGCCAAGATTCGCGGGTTCAGTACTTC. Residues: CASSQDSRVQYF.